A selection of T cell receptor beta chains follows, all from one sample in a study of OX40 agonist ivuxolimab in advanced cancers. Some clones are missing from TCRdb's copy, which holds only in-frame ones; the method was immunoSEQ multiplex PCR. This table has roughly 79,000 clones, roughly 85% appearing once. The material was CD4+ or CD8+ T cells sorted from blood, obtained in a trial of the OX40 agonist ivuxolimab. The receptors stem from an adult with an advanced solid tumor such as melanoma, head and neck, liver or kidney cancer. The CDR3 runs from the conserved cysteine through the conserved F or W. The D gene is left open where the match is weak. Where a row states a size, it is once, few, many or the class of an expanded clone; other rows omit it.

clone size: -
J gene: TRBJ2-3
CDR3 length: 17
D gene: -
V gene: TRBV6-1
CDR3 DNA: TGTGCCAGCAGTGAATCTAGTGGGACCCGAAGCACAGATACGCAGTATTTT
CDR3 protein: CASSESSGTRSTDTQYF

clone size: few
J gene: TRBJ1-2
CDR3 length: 13
D gene: -
V gene: TRBV2
CDR3 DNA: TGTGCCAGCAGTATTCTCGGGGGAACCGGCTACACCTTC
CDR3 protein: CASSILGGTGYTF

clone size: -
J gene: TRBJ1-1
CDR3 length: 15
D gene: TRBD1
V gene: TRBV18
CDR3 DNA: TGTGCCAGCTCCCCGACAGGGGTGGTGAACACTGAAGCTTTCTTT
CDR3 protein: CASSPTGVVNTEAFF

clone size: -
J gene: TRBJ2-2
CDR3 length: 17
D gene: TRBD2
V gene: TRBV27
CDR3 DNA: TGTGCCAGCAGTTCCAGACTAGCGGGAGTGAACACCGGGGAGCTGTTTTTT
CDR3 protein: CASSSRLAGVNTGELFF

clone size: -
J gene: TRBJ2-3
CDR3 length: 12
D gene: -
V gene: TRBV27
CDR3 DNA: TGTGCCAGCAGTTCGCCCTCGAATACGCAGTATTTT
CDR3 protein: CASSSPSNTQYF

clone size: -
J gene: TRBJ2-5
CDR3 length: 17
D gene: TRBD1
V gene: TRBV4-2
CDR3 DNA: TGTGCCAGCAGCCAAGTCGGCGGGGACAGGGTTTGGGAGACCCAGTACTTC
CDR3 protein: CASSQVGGDRVWETQYF

clone size: -
J gene: TRBJ2-5
CDR3 length: 14
D gene: -
V gene: TRBV5-8
CDR3 DNA: TGTGCCAGCAGCTTCCGGGACGGTAAAGAGACCCAGTACTTC
CDR3 protein: CASSFRDGKETQYF

clone size: -
J gene: TRBJ2-2
CDR3 length: 12
D gene: -
V gene: TRBV10-3
CDR3 DNA: TGTGCCATCAGTGAGTCTGAAGGGGAGCTGTTTTTT
CDR3 protein: CAISESEGELFF

clone size: few
J gene: TRBJ2-7
CDR3 length: 14
D gene: TRBD1
V gene: TRBV5-1
CDR3 DNA: TGCGCCAGCAGCTTGTACAGGGGGTACTACGAGCAGTACTTC
CDR3 protein: CASSLYRGYYEQYF

clone size: -
J gene: TRBJ2-1
CDR3 length: 13
D gene: -
V gene: TRBV4-1
CDR3 DNA: TGCGCCAGCAGCCAAGAGGGCTACAATGAGCAGTTCTTC
CDR3 protein: CASSQEGYNEQFF

clone size: -
J gene: TRBJ2-3
CDR3 length: 20
D gene: TRBD2
V gene: TRBV10-2
CDR3 DNA: TGCGCCAGCAGTGAGCCCCGTAAGAGACTAGCGGCGACTAGCACAGATACGCAGTATTTT
CDR3 protein: CASSEPRKRLAATSTDTQYF

clone size: -
J gene: TRBJ1-5
CDR3 length: 18
D gene: -
V gene: TRBV18
CDR3 DNA: TGTGCCAGCTCACTCCGGTCCTCAGGGTTTGGTAGCAATCAGCCCCAGCATTTT
CDR3 protein: CASSLRSSGFGSNQPQHF

clone size: once
J gene: TRBJ2-1
CDR3 length: 13
D gene: TRBD2
V gene: TRBV6-5
CDR3 DNA: TGTGCCGTACGGACTAGCGGATACAATGAGCAGTTCTTC
CDR3 protein: CAVRTSGYNEQFF

clone size: few
J gene: TRBJ1-1
CDR3 length: 14
D gene: -
V gene: TRBV4-2
CDR3 DNA: TGTGCCAGCAGTCTGGGGCCTCGGAACACTGAAGCTTTCTTT
CDR3 protein: CASSLGPRNTEAFF